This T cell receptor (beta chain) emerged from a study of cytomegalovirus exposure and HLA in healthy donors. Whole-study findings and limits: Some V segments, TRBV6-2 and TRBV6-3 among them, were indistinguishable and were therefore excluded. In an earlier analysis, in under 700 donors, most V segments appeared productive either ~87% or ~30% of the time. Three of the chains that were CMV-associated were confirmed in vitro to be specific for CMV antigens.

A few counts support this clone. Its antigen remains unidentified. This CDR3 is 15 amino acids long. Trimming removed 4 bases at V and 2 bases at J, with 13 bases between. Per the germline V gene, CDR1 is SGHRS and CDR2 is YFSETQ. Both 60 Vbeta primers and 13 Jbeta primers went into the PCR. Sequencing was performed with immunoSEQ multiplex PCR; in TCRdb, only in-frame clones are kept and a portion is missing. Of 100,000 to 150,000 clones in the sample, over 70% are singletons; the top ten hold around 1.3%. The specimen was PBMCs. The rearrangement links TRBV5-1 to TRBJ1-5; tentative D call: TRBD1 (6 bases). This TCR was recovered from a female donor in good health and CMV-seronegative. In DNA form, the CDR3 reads TGCGCCAGCAGCACCTCGGGGGGCCGCAATCAGCCCCAGCATTTT. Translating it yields CASSTSGGRNQPQHF. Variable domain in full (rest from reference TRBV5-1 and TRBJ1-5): KAGVTQTPRYLIKTRGQQVTLSCSPISGHRSVSWYQQTPGQGLQFLFEYFSETQRNKGNFPGRFSGRQFSNSRSEMNVSTLELGDSALYLCASSTSGGRNQPQHFGDGTRLSIL.